The 19 T cell receptor beta chains listed next were all sequenced from one sample in a study of blood T cell repertoires in COVID-19. Assay used: immunoSEQ multiplex PCR; TCRdb lists only in-frame clones, some missing. The repertoire holds about 430,000 clones, with 70% to 90% as singletons. The specimen was peripheral blood. Source of these receptors: a man aged 18 to 35 with COVID-19, enrolled during active disease.

The chain employs TRBV28 and TRBJ1-5; D is unresolved. Germline CDR1 reads MDHEN; CDR2 reads SYDVKM. The V end lost 1 base, the J end lost 6 bases, and 4 bases lay between the germline ends. The CDR3 consists of 12 residues. CDR3 amino acids: CASSLSRQPQHF. CDR3 bases: TGTGCCAGCAGTTTATCGCGTCAGCCCCAGCATTTT.

Here the CDR3 reads CASSTWTSREQYF. DNA for the CDR3: TGCGCCAGCAGCACCTGGACTAGCCGCGAGCAGTACTTC. The rearrangement joins TRBV5-1 to TRBJ2-7; 8 nucleotides align to TRBD2. Germline lookup yields CDR1 SGHRS and CDR2 YFSETQ. The CDR3 loop spans 13 amino acids. V lost 4 bases, J lost 6 bases, and 6 bases stayed unmatched.

This chain connects TRBV7-6 to TRBJ2-1; 7 bases match TRBD2. Germline values: CDR1 SGHVS, CDR2 FNYEAQ. V lost 4 bases, J lost 8 bases, and 20 bases stayed unmatched. This CDR3 is 18 amino acids long. The CDR3 here is CASSWAAAGDRRPDEQFF. The CDR3, as DNA: TGTGCCAGCAGCTGGGCGGCCGCGGGAGATCGAAGACCGGATGAGCAGTTCTTC.

The rearrangement uses TRBV29-1 and TRBJ1-2, with D perhaps matching TRBD1 (6 bases). This CDR3 contains 14 residues. Germline V gene data show CDR1 as SQVTM and CDR2 as ANQGSEA. V was shortened by 7 bases and J by 5 bases, with 20 bases between the two germline ends. The CDR3 is CSASSSATGYGYTF. The CDR3 nucleotides read TGCAGCGCCTCCTCTTCTGCGACAGGATATGGCTACACCTTC.

The V call is TRBV7-8, the J call TRBJ2-3; D is uncertain. CDR1 SGHVS and CDR2 FQNEAQ come from the germline V gene. This CDR3 has 15 amino acids. Trimming removed 2 bases from V and 0 bases from J, with 9 bases in between. CDR3 protein: CASSLLKTSTDTQYF. The CDR3 bases are TGTGCCAGCAGCTTACTAAAGACTAGCACAGATACGCAGTATTTT. The full variable domain, with the rest looked up from reference TRBV7-8 and TRBJ2-3, is GAGVSQSPRYKVAKRGQDVALRCDPISGHVSLFWYQQALGQGPEFLTYFQNEAQLDKSGLPSDRFFAERPEGSVSTLKIQRTQQEDSAVYLCASSLLKTSTDTQYFGPGTRLTVL.

This chain connects TRBV27 to TRBJ1-1; the D is unclear. In germline, CDR1 is MNHEY, CDR2 SMNVEV (reference sequence). Trimming took off 0 bases at V and 4 bases at J, with 12 bases between the two ends. This CDR3 region has 15 residues. The CDR3 bases are TGTGCCAGCAGTTTATCCGGCGGGCTTGGCACTGAAGCTTTCTTT. It encodes CASSLSGGLGTEAFF.

This chain links TRBV5-1 with TRBJ2-7; 8 bases are shared with TRBD2. V was pared by 2 bases and J by 7 bases, with 11 bases of the junction left unmatched. Germline V lookup: CDR1 SGHRS, CDR2 YFSETQ. This CDR3 is 15 amino acids long. This chain's CDR3 is CASSFGGALSGEQYF. In DNA, the CDR3 is TGCGCCAGCAGCTTCGGGGGGGCTCTATCTGGGGAGCAGTACTTC. The full variable domain, rest sourced from reference TRBV5-1 and TRBJ2-7, is KAGVTQTPRYLIKTRGQQVTLSCSPISGHRSVSWYQQTPGQGLQFLFEYFSETQRNKGNFPGRFSGRQFSNSRSEMNVSTLELGDSALYLCASSFGGALSGEQYFGPGTRLTVT.

The chain employs TRBV27 and TRBJ1-2; D unclear. This CDR3 is built from 12 residues. Germline CDR1 and CDR2: MNHEY and SMNVEV (reference sequence). Trimming pared 5 bases from V and 2 bases from J, leaving 6 bases between. The CDR3 sequence: CASSAPNYGYTF. The DNA of the CDR3 is TGTGCCAGCAGTGCGCCAAACTATGGCTACACCTTC.

The rearrangement uses TRBV9 and TRBJ1-4; 8 bases line up with TRBD1. The trim removed 4 bases at V and 6 bases at J, leaving 8 bases unmatched. Per germline, CDR1 SGDLS and CDR2 YYNGEE. The CDR3 has 15 amino acids. CDR3: CASSLRQGLDEKLFF. The DNA for the CDR3 is TGTGCCAGCAGCCTCCGACAGGGGTTGGATGAAAAACTGTTTTTT. The variable domain in full, with the rest retrieved from reference TRBV9 and TRBJ1-4, is DSGVTQTPKHLITATGQRVTLRCSPRSGDLSVYWYQQSLDQGLQFLIQYYNGEERAKGNILERFSAQQFPDLHSELNLSSLELGDSALYFCASSLRQGLDEKLFFGSGTQLSVL.

The rearrangement links TRBV3-1 (or the pseudogene TRBV3-2) to TRBJ2-5; D possibly corresponds to TRBD2 (6 bases). Deletions cut 0 bases from V and 6 bases from J, with 17 bases between. Germline-derived CDR1 and CDR2 are LGHDT and YNNKEL (reference sequence). There are 16 residues in the CDR3. In DNA form, the CDR3 reads TGTGCCAGCAGCCAAGATCTTGCGGGGTTGGACAAGACCCAGTACTTC. It encodes CASSQDLAGLDKTQYF.

This clone has only one observation. The rearrangement joins TRBV4-1 to TRBJ2-1; 7 nucleotides agree with TRBD2. The junction had 14 bases not matched to a gene; V was cut back by 5 bases and J by 7 bases. The CDR3 runs 16 residues. Per the germline V gene, CDR1 is MGHRA and CDR2 is YSYEKL. The CDR3, as DNA: TGCGCCAGCAGCGCCATAGGGCGGGAGCCGAGAAATGAGCAGTTCTTC. This codes for CASSAIGREPRNEQFF.

This chain uses TRBV10-3 with TRBJ1-5; 7 positions agree with TRBD1. V lost 0 bases to trimming and J lost 6 bases; unmatched junction nucleotides: 11. Germline assignment: CDR1 ENHRY and CDR2 SYGVKD. The CDR3 totals 17 residues. The CDR3 loop is CAISESLTGTNGQPQHF. The CDR3 nucleotides are TGTGCCATCAGTGAGTCCTTGACAGGGACCAATGGTCAGCCCCAGCATTTT.

The V call is TRBV27, the J call TRBJ2-3; 7 bases agree with TRBD2. V was clipped by 6 bases and J by 4 bases; unmatched bases: 7. This CDR3 is 14 amino acids long. Germline-derived CDR1 and CDR2 are MNHEY and SMNVEV (reference sequence). The CDR3: CASSVASGADTQYF. The CDR3 nucleotides read TGTGCCAGCAGCGTCGCTAGCGGCGCAGATACGCAGTATTTT.

The chain links TRBV4-1 to TRBJ1-2; the D gene is possibly TRBD1 (6 bases). The CDR3 runs 16 residues. Per the germline V gene, CDR1 is MGHRA and CDR2 is YSYEKL. Trimming pared 1 base from V and 8 bases from J, leaving 20 bases between. The chain's CDR3 is CASSQVMLAGVGGYTF. The DNA of the CDR3 is TGCGCCAGCAGCCAAGTCATGTTGGCAGGGGTGGGGGGCTACACCTTC.

V usage is TRBV5-5 and J usage is TRBJ1-2, with 7 bases aligning to TRBD1. V was clipped by 0 bases and J by 6 bases; unmatched bases: 5. The CDR3 contains 14 residues. Germline lookup yields CDR1 SGHKS and CDR2 YYEKEE (reference sequence). In DNA, the CDR3 is TGTGCCAGCAGCTTGGGTGGGACAGTCCATGGCTACACCTTC. Translated, it gives CASSLGGTVHGYTF. Complete variable domain (other parts from reference TRBV5-5 and TRBJ1-2): DAGVTQSPTHLIKTRGQQVTLRCSPISGHKSVSWYQQVLGQGPQFIFQYYEKEERGRGNFPDRFSARQFPNYSSELNVNALLLGDSALYLCASSLGGTVHGYTFGSGTRLTVV.

The V call is TRBV19, the J call TRBJ2-2, with TRBD1 matching 8 bases. CDR1 and CDR2 from the germline V gene are LNHDA and SQIVND (reference sequence). The CDR3 has 16 residues. Unmatched junction bases numbered 7, after V lost 5 bases and J lost 2 bases. The CDR3 reads CASSLRTGRNTGELFF. The CDR3 bases are TGTGCCAGTAGTTTGAGGACAGGGAGAAACACCGGGGAGCTGTTTTTT.

J is TRBJ1-1 and V is TRBV5-1; D may be TRBD1 (5 bases). The V end lost 0 bases, the J end lost 0 bases, and 6 bases lay between the germline ends. The CDR3 spans 14 residues. Germline V CDR1 and CDR2: SGHRS, YFSETQ. The CDR3, as DNA: TGCGCCAGCAGCTTGGTAGGGGTGAACACTGAAGCTTTCTTT. Protein: CASSLVGVNTEAFF.

The rearrangement links TRBV19 to TRBJ1-1, with D unclear. V lost 5 bases to trimming and J lost 4 bases, with 5 bases between them. Germline-derived CDR1 and CDR2 are LNHDA and SQIVND (reference sequence). The CDR3 is made up of 11 amino acids. The CDR3 here is CASSGLTEAFF. The CDR3 DNA reads TGTGCCAGTAGTGGGCTCACTGAAGCTTTCTTT.

The chain couples TRBV11-1 to TRBJ1-1; the D is unclear. Germline loops: CDR1 SGHAT, CDR2 FQDESV (reference sequence). This CDR3 is built from 16 residues. Deletions cut 2 bases from V and 0 bases from J, with 13 bases between. The DNA of the CDR3 is TGTGCCAGCAGCTTAACGGGATCCCCACTGAACACTGAAGCTTTCTTT. This sequence encodes CASSLTGSPLNTEAFF.